This T cell receptor (beta chain) was sequenced during a study of response to subunit inactivated influenza vaccine (dated by TCRdb to the late 2010s). Background for the entire study: Deep quantitative T cell receptor repertoire profiling was used in the study to track responses to a trivalent subunit inactivated influenza vaccine.

This clonotype was seen a handful of times. Its antigen remains undetermined. No qualities accompany the bases; no much larger clone lies one base away. The full study reports these points: The authors proposed that each seasonal influenza vaccination may bring in only a limited number of new T cells.

The germline V gene supplies CDR1 SNHLY and CDR2 FYNNEI. V ends up 7 bases short and J 1 base short, with an unmatched junction base count of 9. The CDR3 numbers 15 residues from cysteine through phenylalanine. CDR3 DNA is the only sequence kept; it has 45 bases, read in frame from the first base. Receptor libraries were prepared by RT-PCR. Reads for this sample came from an Illumina HiSeq 2500. Through fastp at Q25 and MiXCR, TCRdb rebuilt clones from the public reads, retaining in-frame beta chains. A single entry per CDR3 protein holds the most common genes and DNA from its merged rows. A total of more than 550,000 distinct CDR3 sequences appear in this sample, 10% to 15% of them only once. The top ten hold roughly 10% of the sample.

This TCR was recovered from a man between 45 and 60 years old who received an inactivated influenza vaccine. Donor details come from another sample of the same person, matched by shared clones. The chain couples TRBV2 to TRBJ2-5; TRBD2 lines up with 7 middle nucleotides. The source material was PBMCs from blood, sampled on the day of vaccination. The sequenced DNA: TGTGCCAGCACCCCAATAGCGGGCCCCCAAGAGACCCAGTACTTC. Its amino acids are CASTPIAGPQETQYF.